The next 22 T cell receptor beta chains were all read from a single sample in a study of blood T cells in healthy people across ages. A second about 7 to 12 cycle PCR used barcoded and J-beta primers. TCRdb re-analysed the 5' RACE reads in MiXCR, keeping a single row per CDR3 protein. In the table there are 1.5 million to 2 million distinct CDR3 sequences, under 30% of which are singletons. The sequenced sample consisted of blood. The origin of the receptors is a woman aged 30 to 39 in good health.

V and J are TRBV6-6 and TRBJ2-4; 10 bases are a match to TRBD1. After removal of 6 bases from V and 6 bases from J, the junction contained 5 bases not matched to a gene. Germline loops: CDR1 MNHNY, CDR2 SVGAGI (reference sequence). The CDR3 extends over 14 amino acids. CDR3 DNA sequence: TGTGCCAGCAGCTTGGGACAGGGGCCAAACATTCAGTACTTC. Its translation is CASSLGQGPNIQYF.

This clonotype was found many times. The chain links TRBV5-1 to TRBJ2-7; a possible D gene is TRBD1 (7 bases). The CDR3 totals 14 residues. V lost 4 bases and J lost 1, with 12 bases in between. The germline gives CDR1 SGHRS, CDR2 YFSETQ. DNA for the CDR3: TGCGCCAGCAGCCAACAGGGGAGGTCCTACGAGCAGTACTTC. Translating it yields CASSQQGRSYEQYF.

This clonotype was seen repeatedly, ten times or more. The chain combines TRBV3-1 with TRBJ2-7; D not resolved. V dropped 0 bases and J dropped 0 bases, with 12 bases sitting between them. Germline assignment: CDR1 LGHDT and CDR2 YNNKEL (reference sequence). This CDR3 has 16 amino acids. The CDR3 DNA reads TGTGCCAGCAGCCAAGATCTCGGCACCGCCTCCTACGAGCAGTACTTC. Its protein product is CASSQDLGTASYEQYF.

This clonotype was observed a handful of times. The genes are TRBV27 and TRBJ2-1; D may match TRBD1 or TRBD2 (5 bases each). With the DNA end fitting TRBJ2-7 better, the J assignment may be wrong. The germline V gene has CDR1 MNHEY and CDR2 SMNVEV (reference sequence). The CDR3 extends over 13 amino acids. CDR3 in amino acids: CVSGLSSYNEQYF. Written as DNA, the CDR3 is TGTGTCTCGGGGCTGAGCTCCTACAATGAGCAGTACTTC.

V gene TRBV2 combines with J gene TRBJ2-7; D possibly corresponds to TRBD1 (5 bases). The CDR3 spans 12 residues. V shed 7 bases and J shed 1 base, with 8 bases lying between them. From germline, CDR1 is SNHLY and CDR2 FYNNEI. The CDR3 is CASKTESYEQYF. The CDR3 DNA follows: TGTGCCAGCAAGACAGAATCCTACGAGCAGTACTTC.

This clonotype was picked up a small number of times. The genes are TRBV15 and TRBJ2-6; 7 nucleotides agree with TRBD2. This CDR3 region has 19 residues. J gave up 0 bases and V 1 base, and 9 bases lay outside the gene matches. CDR1 is LNHNV, CDR2 YYDKDF, per germline (reference sequence). CDR3 in DNA: TGTGCCACCAGCAGAGCGCCCCGGGGCGGGGGCTCTGGGGCCAACGTCCTGACTTTC. It yields the protein CATSRAPRGGGSGANVLTF.

This clonotype was detected only a few times. At one end the junction does not follow the germline gene, possibly because of a read error. The chain uses TRBV29-1 and TRBJ2-3; TRBD1 matches at 7 bases. Germline V gene data show CDR1 as SQVTM and CDR2 as ANQGSEA. The CDR3 runs 13 residues. CDR3 loop: CSVDRDSTYTQYF. DNA for the CDR3: TGCAGCGTCGACAGGGATTCCACATATACGCAGTATTTT.

On this clonotype itself: One base away lies a much larger clone, so this may be a sequencing read error. CDR3 sequence (DNA): TGTGCCAGCAGCCCACTACGGGGGGGCATCGAGACCCAGTACTTC. Its protein product is CASSPLRGGIETQYF. The gene calls are TRBV7-7 and TRBJ2-5, with TRBD2 matching over 8 bases. This CDR3 spans 15 amino acids. The V segment lost 5 bases and the J segment 5 bases; nucleotides outside the gene matches: 10. In germline, CDR1 is SSHAT, CDR2 FNYEAQ (reference sequence).

The chain has TRBV6-2 or TRBV6-3 and TRBJ2-1, with D maybe TRBD1 (6 bases). The germline V gene has CDR1 MNHEY and CDR2 SVGEGT. Trimming stripped 6 bases from V and 4 bases from J, with 16 bases between. The CDR3 contains 15 residues. The CDR3 protein is CASRPSGTPYNEQFF. CDR3 nucleotides: TGTGCCAGCAGACCATCCGGGACACCTTACAATGAGCAGTTCTTC.

This clonotype was counted at least ten times. The J gene is TRBJ1-2, the V gene TRBV20-1; D is uncertain. Per germline, CDR1 DFQATT and CDR2 SNEGSKA (reference sequence). V lost 1 base and J lost 1, with 4 bases in between. The CDR3 is made up of 12 amino acids. For the CDR3, the DNA is TGCAGTGCTAGAGGTGATAACTATGGCTACACCTTC. This gives the protein CSARGDNYGYTF.

The chain couples TRBV6-1 to TRBJ2-5; D is unclear. The DNA end favors TRBJ2-1, so the J call may be wrong. This CDR3 contains 12 residues. CDR1 is MNHNS and CDR2 is SASEGT in the germline V gene. The DNA for the CDR3 is TGTGCCAGCAGGCCGATCCAAGAGACCCAGTTCTTC. It specifies CASRPIQETQFF.

This clonotype was counted at least ten times. The chain couples TRBV5-1 to TRBJ2-7; a possible D gene is TRBD2 (5 bases). This CDR3 comprises 14 residues. Germline V lookup: CDR1 SGHRS, CDR2 YFSETQ. V was pared by 4 bases and J by 7 bases, with 18 bases between. CDR3: CASSNRTNSGEQYF. The CDR3 nucleotides are TGCGCCAGCAGCAATAGGACGAATTCGGGGGAGCAGTACTTC.

This clonotype was seen a handful of times. V usage is TRBV27 and J usage is TRBJ2-1, with 9 positions matching TRBD1. This CDR3 spans 13 amino acids. CDR1 is MNHEY and CDR2 is SMNVEV in the germline V gene (reference sequence). With 8 bases clipped from V and 8 bases from J, the junction kept 7 bases outside the gene matches. The CDR3 here is CASSGTGWHEQFF. DNA of the CDR3: TGTGCCAGCTCCGGGACAGGGTGGCATGAGCAGTTCTTC.

This chain joins TRBV14 and TRBJ1-6, with TRBD1 as a possible D gene (6 bases). V was clipped by 1 base and J by 9 bases, with 13 bases between them. The CDR3 runs 15 residues. Germline lookup yields CDR1 SGHDN and CDR2 FVKESK. In nucleotides, the CDR3 is TGTGCCAGCAGCCAAGGGTTCAGGGGTAGTTCACCCCTCCACTTT. Amino acids: CASSQGFRGSSPLHF. The whole variable domain, filled in from reference TRBV14 and TRBJ1-6, reads EAGVTQFPSHSVIEKGQTVTLRCDPISGHDNLYWYRRVMGKEIKFLLHFVKESKQDESGMPNNRFLAERTGGTYSTLKVQPAELEDSGVYFCASSQGFRGSSPLHFGNGTRLTVT.

The chain links TRBV6-6 to TRBJ1-4; no reliable D call. The CDR3 has 14 residues. V lost 2 bases and J lost 7, with 11 bases in between. Germline assignment: CDR1 MNHNY and CDR2 SVGAGI (reference sequence). CDR3 DNA sequence: TGTGCCAGCAGTTACATGGACGGTGGTGAAAAACTGTTTTTT. Its protein product is CASSYMDGGEKLFF.

The chain is built from TRBV12-3 or TRBV12-4 and TRBJ2-1, with D tentatively TRBD2 (6 bases). Trimming shortened V by 7 bases and J by 15 bases, and 19 bases separated the two germline ends. The CDR3 contains 12 residues. The CDR3 DNA sequence: TGTGCCAGCACCTCCGGGGACTGGGAAGTGTTCTTC. This encodes CASTSGDWEVFF.

The rearrangement joins TRBV12-3 or TRBV12-4 to TRBJ2-2; 8 bases are shared with TRBD1. The CDR3 is 15 amino acids. The V segment lost 6 bases and the J segment 10 bases; nucleotides outside the gene matches: 13. CDR3 in DNA: TGTGCCAGCAGGGGGTCGGGACAGGTCCCTTCGGAGCTGTTTTTT. Protein product: CASRGSGQVPSELFF.

This clonotype was seen many times. The rearrangement links TRBV5-6 to TRBJ2-7, with 7 bases matching TRBD1. The CDR3 covers 14 residues. The V gene end was trimmed by 3 bases and the J gene end by 2 bases; junction bases not matched to a gene: 5. Germline V gene sequence: CDR1 SGHDT, CDR2 YYEEEE. CDR3 residues: CASSSRQGTYEQYF. For the CDR3, the DNA is TGTGCCAGCAGCTCCCGACAGGGAACCTACGAGCAGTACTTC.

The table lists this clonotype with a few counts. This rearrangement joins TRBV7-2 to TRBJ2-5; no clear D. Trimming shortened V by 7 bases and J by 3 bases, and 12 bases separated the two germline ends. The CDR3 consists of 13 residues. The germline V gene has CDR1 SGHTA and CDR2 FQGNSA. Here the CDR3 DNA reads TGTGCCAGCACCCGTCAGAGGAAAGAGACCCAGTACTTC. It encodes CASTRQRKETQYF.

This clonotype was found many times. This chain links TRBV12-3 or TRBV12-4 with TRBJ2-7; D gene unclear. V shed 8 bases and J shed 3 bases, with 17 bases lying between them. The CDR3 covers 14 residues. The CDR3 loop is CASASNRANYEQYF. In DNA, the CDR3 is TGTGCCAGCGCCAGCAACCGGGCCAACTACGAGCAGTACTTC.

This clonotype was found a few times. V is TRBV20-1 and J is TRBJ2-3; the D is unclear. The V end lost 1 base, the J end lost 1 base, and 15 bases lay between the germline ends. This CDR3 has 16 amino acids. Germline V gene lookup returns CDR1 DFQATT and CDR2 SNEGSKA (reference sequence). The CDR3, as DNA: TGCAGTGCTAGAGCCAAGGGTGGGTTTCGCACAGATACGCAGTATTTT. It yields the protein CSARAKGGFRTDTQYF.

In this sample, this clonotype turned up many times. This chain links TRBV12-3 or TRBV12-4 with TRBJ2-3, with TRBD1 as a possible D gene (5 bases). The germline V and J ends were trimmed by 6 bases and 14 bases, with 18 bases remaining between them. The CDR3 contains 12 residues. In DNA, the CDR3 is TGTGCCAGCAGAACCCGGACAAGCACGTCGTATTTT. Its translation is CASRTRTSTSYF.